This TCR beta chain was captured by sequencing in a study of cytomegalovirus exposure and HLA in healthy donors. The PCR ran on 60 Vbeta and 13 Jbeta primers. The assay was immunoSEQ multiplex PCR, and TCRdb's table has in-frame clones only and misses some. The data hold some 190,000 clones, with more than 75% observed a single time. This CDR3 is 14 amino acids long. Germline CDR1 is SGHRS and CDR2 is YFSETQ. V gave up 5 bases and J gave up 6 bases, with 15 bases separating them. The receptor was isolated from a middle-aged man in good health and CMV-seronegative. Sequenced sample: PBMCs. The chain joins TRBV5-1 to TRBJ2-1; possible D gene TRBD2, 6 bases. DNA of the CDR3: TGCGCCAGCAGTAGAGGCGGAGCGGGCAATGAGCAGTTCTTC. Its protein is CASSRGGAGNEQFF.